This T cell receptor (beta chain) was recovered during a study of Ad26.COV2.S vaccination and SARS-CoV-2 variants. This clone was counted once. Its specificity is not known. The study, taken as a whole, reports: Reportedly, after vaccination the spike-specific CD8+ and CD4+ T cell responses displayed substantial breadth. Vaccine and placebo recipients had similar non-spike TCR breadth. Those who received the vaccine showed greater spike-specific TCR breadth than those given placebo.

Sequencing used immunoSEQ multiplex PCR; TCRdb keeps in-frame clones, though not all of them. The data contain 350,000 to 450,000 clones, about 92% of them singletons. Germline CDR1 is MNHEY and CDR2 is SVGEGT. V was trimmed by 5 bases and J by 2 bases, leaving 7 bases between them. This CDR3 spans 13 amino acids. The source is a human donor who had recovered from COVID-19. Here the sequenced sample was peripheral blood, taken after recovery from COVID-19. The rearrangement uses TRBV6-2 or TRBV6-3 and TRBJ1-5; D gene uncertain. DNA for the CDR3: TGTGCCAGCAGTACAGACGGCAATCAGCCCCAGCATTTT. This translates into CASSTDGNQPQHF.